Described below is a single T cell receptor beta chain sequence and its context. Per the germline V gene, CDR1 is LGHNA and CDR2 is YNFKEQ. The CDR3 loop spans 14 amino acids. V dropped 3 bases and J dropped 8 bases, with 14 bases sitting between them. This entry comes from a study of control samples from healthy donors and cancer patients. Some clones are missing from TCRdb's copy, which holds only in-frame ones; the method was immunoSEQ multiplex PCR. The table lists about 120,000 clones, around 93% of them singletons, with 1.7% in the top ten. The gene calls are TRBV4-2 and TRBJ1-3; possible D gene TRBD1, 5 bases. Sequenced: PBMCs. This TCR was sampled from a man aged 50 to 60 with head and neck cancer. The CDR3 DNA reads TGTGCCAGCAGCCACAACGGCAGGGAGGACACCATATATTTT. Translating gives CASSHNGREDTIYF.